This T cell receptor beta chain was identified in a study of molecular identifiers for immune sequencing clone quantification. The bulk TCR libraries were made with methods described before and with listed TCR primers. TCRdb independently ran MiXCR on the PCR reads; one entry per CDR3 protein. The repertoire holds approximately 500,000 distinct CDR3 sequences, with under 30% as singletons. Germline V gene sequence: CDR1 KGHDR, CDR2 SFDVKD. The CDR3 is 13 residues long. V was clipped by 4 bases and J by 14 bases, with 19 bases between them. In its sample, this clonotype was seen many times. Sequences were obtained from naive CD8+ T cells from blood, with Jurkat cell RNA spiked in. As for subset: FACS-sorted CD8+CD4-CCR7+CD45RA+ naive T cells. The chain carries TRBV24-1 and TRBJ1-1; possible D gene TRBD1, 6 bases. The TCR was taken from a human donor in good health. Some libraries in this study had Jurkat cell RNA spiked in. The CDR3 loop is CATSDRHGTRLFF. In DNA form, the CDR3 reads TGTGCCACCAGTGACCGACACGGGACAAGGCTGTTCTTT.